Presented here are 20 T cell receptor beta chains from one specimen sequenced in a study of CD8 T cells in ankylosing spondylitis. General study findings and limits: Made up of about eight highly homologous variants, a TCR beta motif appeared characteristic of ankylosing spondylitis blood.

No antigens are known for them. TCRdb passed the 5' RACE reads through MiXCR, listing each CDR3 protein once. Here the sample spans fewer than 750,000 distinct CDR3 sequences, around 19% being singletons. The sequenced sample was blood, either unsorted or a sorted T cell fraction (not recorded which). The origin of the receptors is a male donor with ankylosing spondylitis.

This clonotype was recorded at least ten times. The chain employs TRBV15 and TRBJ1-1; possibly TRBD1 for D (5 bases). V shed 6 bases and J shed 8 bases, with 16 bases lying between them. CDR1 and CDR2 (germline): LNHNV, YYDKDF (reference sequence). The CDR3 is made up of 13 amino acids. CDR3 sequence: CATSDLPGDEAFF. Written as DNA, the CDR3 is TGTGCCACCAGTGACCTTCCGGGGGACGAAGCTTTCTTT.

V usage is TRBV20-1 and J usage is TRBJ2-1, with 9 bases matching TRBD2. CDR3 length equals 18 residues. J lost 7 bases, V lost 3 bases, and 19 bases had no gene match. From germline, CDR1 is DFQATT and CDR2 SNEGSKA (reference sequence). CDR3 amino acids: CSASEMWSGGLSRNEQFF. In DNA, the CDR3 is TGCAGTGCTAGCGAGATGTGGAGCGGGGGGTTGTCGCGGAATGAGCAGTTCTTC.

This clonotype showed up just a few times. The chain employs TRBV12-3 or TRBV12-4 and TRBJ1-2; tentatively, D is TRBD1 (6 bases). The CDR3 runs 12 residues. Trimming shortened V by 6 bases and J by 6 bases, and 11 bases separated the two germline ends. CDR3 DNA: TGTGCCAGCAGAACACAGGGCCATGGCTACACCTTC. Translating it yields CASRTQGHGYTF.

This clonotype was picked up many times. The chain employs TRBV29-1 and TRBJ1-3, with D uncertain. V gave up 4 bases and J gave up 4 bases, with 8 bases separating them. CDR1 and CDR2 (germline): SQVTM, ANQGSEA. CDR3 size: 12 residues. The CDR3 DNA reads TGCAGCGTTGGGACTCCCGGAAACACCATATATTTT. Its protein product is CSVGTPGNTIYF.

This clonotype turned up a few times. V gene TRBV20-1 combines with J gene TRBJ2-1; 7 nucleotides align to TRBD2. Germline V gene data show CDR1 as DFQATT and CDR2 as SNEGSKA (reference sequence). CDR3 length equals 17 residues. Trimming removed 6 bases from V and 4 bases from J; junction bases left unmatched: 18. This CDR3 is CSAGIRETSSLYNEQFF. CDR3 bases: TGCAGTGCCGGAATAAGGGAGACTAGCAGCCTTTACAATGAGCAGTTCTTC.

The genes are TRBV4-1 and TRBJ1-1, with D uncertain. This CDR3 spans 14 amino acids. The V and J ends lost 0 bases and 1 base respectively, with 6 bases between them. CDR1 is MGHRA and CDR2 is YSYEKL in the germline V gene. The CDR3 loop reads CASSQEVQNTEAFF. The CDR3 DNA reads as TGCGCCAGCAGCCAAGAAGTCCAGAACACTGAAGCTTTCTTT.

This clonotype was seen a handful of times. The gene calls are TRBV5-5 and TRBJ2-7; 9 bases map to TRBD1. The CDR3 consists of 15 residues. CDR1 is SGHKS and CDR2 is YYEKEE in the germline V gene (reference sequence). Trimming took 5 bases from V and 0 from J; bases not matched to a gene: 6. The CDR3 DNA is TGTGCCAGCAGGCCGGGACAGGGACTCTCCTACGAGCAGTACTTC. Amino acids: CASRPGQGLSYEQYF.

This clonotype has ten or more counts. A read error may account for a junction end that differs from germline. The chain recombines TRBV7-7 with TRBJ2-3, with D hard to call. This CDR3 has 13 amino acids. CDR1 is SSHAT, CDR2 FNYEAQ, per germline (reference sequence). The CDR3 sequence: CASSDTLGDTQYF. DNA for the CDR3: TGTGCTAGCAGCGACACCCTCGGAGATACGCAGTATTTT.

CDR3 DNA sequence: TGCGCCAGCAGCTTTGTCAGGGATGGGTCCTACGAGCAGTACTTC. Translation gives CASSFVRDGSYEQYF. The chain is built from TRBV5-1 and TRBJ2-7; D may be TRBD1 (5 bases). V was clipped by 2 bases and J by 1 base, with 13 bases between them. The germline CDR1 and CDR2 sequences are SGHRS and YFSETQ. The CDR3 is 15 residues long. Using reference TRBV5-1 and TRBJ2-7 for the parts outside the CDR3, the full variable domain is KAGVTQTPRYLIKTRGQQVTLSCSPISGHRSVSWYQQTPGQGLQFLFEYFSETQRNKGNFPGRFSGRQFSNSRSEMNVSTLELGDSALYLCASSFVRDGSYEQYFGPGTRLTVT.

CDR3 in DNA: TGCAGTGCCGAGTCCGCGGGAGAGACCCAGTACTTC. It yields the protein CSAESAGETQYF. V is TRBV20-1 and J is TRBJ2-5; a possible D gene is TRBD2 (5 bases). CDR3 size: 12 residues. Germline CDR1 reads DFQATT; CDR2 reads SNEGSKA (reference sequence). V was shortened by 6 bases and J by 4 bases, with 12 bases between the two germline ends.

This clonotype was detected a few times. This rearrangement joins TRBV20-1 to TRBJ2-5; the match to TRBD2 covers 7 bases. Per germline, CDR1 DFQATT and CDR2 SNEGSKA (reference sequence). The ends lost 7 bases at V and 4 bases at J; junction bases unmatched: 6. This CDR3 is 12 amino acids long. For the CDR3, the DNA is TGCAGTGTGACGGGAGGAGGAGAGACCCAGTACTTC. Amino acids: CSVTGGGETQYF.

V and J are TRBV5-1 and TRBJ2-5; TRBD1 matches at 9 bases. Germline CDR1 is SGHRS and CDR2 is YFSETQ. V shed 4 bases, J shed 1 base, and the junction held 11 bases outside the gene matches. CDR3 length: 17 amino acids. In DNA form, the CDR3 reads TGCGCCAGCAGCAAACAGGGGGCGGGCCTACCCCAAGAGACCCAGTACTTC. Its translation is CASSKQGAGLPQETQYF.

In its sample, this clonotype was seen a few times. CDR3 in amino acids: CASSPKLDVLGDQPQHF. CDR3 coding DNA: TGTGCCAGCAGCCCTAAATTAGACGTCCTCGGGGATCAGCCCCAGCATTTT. The chain recombines TRBV6-1 with TRBJ1-5, with D unresolved. This CDR3 has 17 residues. V lost 6 bases, J lost 5 bases, and 23 bases lay in between. Germline assignment: CDR1 MNHNS and CDR2 SASEGT.

This clonotype was recorded at least ten times. The V gene is TRBV5-1, the J gene TRBJ2-1; D may match TRBD1 or TRBD2 (6 bases each). Germline V gives CDR1 SGHRS, CDR2 YFSETQ. Trimming left V 2 bases short and J 6 bases short, with 12 bases between. The CDR3 runs to 14 residues. CDR3 residues: CASSFSPGANEQFF. The CDR3 bases are TGCGCCAGCAGCTTTTCCCCGGGGGCCAATGAGCAGTTCTTC.

This clonotype turned up a few times. The chain joins TRBV7-2 to TRBJ1-6, with D perhaps matching TRBD1 (5 bases). The CDR3 sequence is 14 residues long. Germline V gene lookup returns CDR1 SGHTA and CDR2 FQGNSA. Between the trimmed V and J ends, which lost 5 bases and 5 bases, there was a span of 10 bases. The CDR3 here is CASSMDTHNSPLHF. The CDR3 DNA sequence: TGTGCCAGCAGCATGGACACCCATAATTCACCCCTCCACTTT.

CDR3 region: CASSSSPSGREYF. As DNA, the CDR3 is TGTGCCAGCAGCTCCTCCCCTAGCGGGAGAGAATATTTT. V is TRBV7-2 and J is TRBJ2-3; 10 bases match TRBD2. The CDR3 spans 13 residues. Germline V gene lookup returns CDR1 SGHTA and CDR2 FQGNSA. J lost 15 bases, V lost 4 bases, and 10 bases had no gene match.

The rearrangement joins TRBV4-3 to TRBJ1-6, with 7 bases that match TRBD1. The CDR3 contains 18 residues. Germline V lookup: CDR1 LGHNA, CDR2 YSLEER. The trim removed 1 base at V and 9 bases at J, leaving 15 bases unmatched. CDR3 nucleotides: TGCGCCAGCAGCCAAGTAGTAACAGGGGCTGCGGGAGGTTCACCCCTCCACTTT. Translated, it gives CASSQVVTGAAGGSPLHF.

This clonotype has only a few counts. The chain joins TRBV27 to TRBJ2-3; D gene unclear. Trimming left V 4 bases short and J 1 base short, with 12 bases between. The CDR3 spans 15 residues. Germline V CDR1 and CDR2: MNHEY, SMNVEV (reference sequence). DNA for the CDR3: TGTGCCAGCAGTTCCGTGGGCGGACGCACAGATACGCAGTATTTT. Protein product: CASSSVGGRTDTQYF.

The chain carries TRBV9 and TRBJ2-3, with D unclear. Germline V gene lookup returns CDR1 SGDLS and CDR2 YYNGEE. The V gene lost 3 bases and the J gene lost 3 bases, with 8 bases spanning the gap. This CDR3 comprises 13 residues. CDR3 loop: CASSAAQTDTQYF. As DNA, the CDR3 is TGTGCCAGCAGCGCAGCCCAAACAGATACGCAGTATTTT.

This clonotype turned up a few times. V usage is TRBV9 and J usage is TRBJ1-3; D gene unclear. The CDR3 covers 14 residues. V was pared by 3 bases and J by 2 bases, with 9 bases between. The germline V gene encodes CDR1 SGDLS and CDR2 YYNGEE. This CDR3 reads CASSAVGTGNTIYF. DNA of the CDR3: TGTGCCAGCAGCGCAGTAGGGACTGGAAACACCATATATTTT.